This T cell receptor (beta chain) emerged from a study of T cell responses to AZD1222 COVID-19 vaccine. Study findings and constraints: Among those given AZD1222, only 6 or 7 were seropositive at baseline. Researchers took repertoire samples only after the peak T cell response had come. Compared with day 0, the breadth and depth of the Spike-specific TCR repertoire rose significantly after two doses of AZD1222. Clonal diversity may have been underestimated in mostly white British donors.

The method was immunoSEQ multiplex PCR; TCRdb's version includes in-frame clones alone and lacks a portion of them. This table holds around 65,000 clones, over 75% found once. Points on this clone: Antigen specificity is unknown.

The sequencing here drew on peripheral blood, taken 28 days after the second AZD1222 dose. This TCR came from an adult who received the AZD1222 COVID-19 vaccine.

CDR3 residues: CASSSRGHNQPQHF. The CDR3 coding sequence is TGTGCCAGCAGCTCCAGGGGGCATAATCAGCCCCAGCATTTT. The J gene is TRBJ1-5, the V gene TRBV6-6; 8 bases are shared with TRBD1. The V gene's germline CDR1 is MNHNY and CDR2 SVGAGI (reference sequence). This CDR3 region has 14 residues. J was trimmed by 4 bases and V by 6 bases; bases with no gene match: 5.